These T cell receptor beta chains were read from a single sample in a study of identical twins. TCRdb fed the 5' RACE reads into MiXCR, producing one record per CDR3 protein. The sample records around 670,000 distinct CDR3 sequences, approximately 6% being singletons. Material: naive T cells sorted from blood. Every receptor here comes from a man aged 18 to 29 in good health. Each CDR3 is given with its conserved first and last residue. Fields, in order: J gene, clone size, CDR3 length, V gene, CDR3 protein. The size field is filled for only some rows; it gives once, few, many or a size class.

TRBJ2-2,NA,16,TRBV5-1,CASSSDASGRAVELFF
TRBJ2-1,many,17,TRBV12-3/TRBV12-4,CASSHLIGTSGSNEQFF
TRBJ1-4,NA,13,TRBV6-1,CASKSTVVEKLFF
TRBJ2-1,NA,14,TRBV6-1,CASSLRDFNNEQFF
TRBJ2-7,NA,15,TRBV3-1,CASSQERTVSYEQYF
TRBJ1-3,few,13,TRBV28,CASSLSRGTVIYF
TRBJ2-2,many,14,TRBV12-3/TRBV12-4,CASSPGTYPGELFF
TRBJ2-7,few,15,TRBV7-9,CASSSPDRGIYEQYF
TRBJ2-7,NA,13,TRBV7-9,CASSINRGLEQYF
TRBJ2-1,many,14,TRBV27,CASSYTPGTQSAFF
TRBJ2-2,many,12,TRBV29-1,CSAFQGTGELFF
TRBJ2-2,few,13,TRBV6-5,CASSSNGAGELFF
TRBJ1-5,few,17,TRBV3-1,CASSQGQPRFGNQPQHF
TRBJ2-7,few,19,TRBV6-2/TRBV6-3,CASSYGSGQGAPSSYEQYF
TRBJ1-4,many,17,TRBV20-1,CSARGPGQGLAVEKLFF
TRBJ2-3,many,12,TRBV7-8,CASSLAPYTQYF
TRBJ2-4,NA,14,TRBV6-1,CASTGTAPQNIQYF
TRBJ2-1,many,15,TRBV11-2,CASSFLRGPYNEQFF
TRBJ1-1,many,16,TRBV6-5,CASSYSPGTGGTEAFF
TRBJ1-2,many,15,TRBV10-3,CAISEKNRANYGYTF
TRBJ2-7,NA,11,TRBV7-2,CASSFLQEQYF
TRBJ2-5,few,16,TRBV6-5,CASSYSRSSGKETQYF
TRBJ2-1,NA,16,TRBV30,CAWSPKGTSSYNEQFF
TRBJ1-2,NA,15,TRBV5-1,CASSPRIGQNNGYTF
TRBJ2-7,few,16,TRBV28,CASRNPLSRGSYEQYF
TRBJ1-5,NA,12,TRBV25-1,CASSKENQPQHF
TRBJ2-3,NA,14,TRBV6-1,CASSEISWPDTQYF
TRBJ2-2,few,17,TRBV5-1,CASSLAVTGTNTGELFF
TRBJ2-1,few,16,TRBV3-1,CASSQALAGAYNEQFF
TRBJ2-7,many,15,TRBV4-2,CASSQGRGTLYEQYF
TRBJ2-3,few,15,TRBV20-1,CSVLGLAVSTDTQYF
TRBJ2-3,few,14,TRBV6-2/TRBV6-3,CASSYRQGPDTQYF
TRBJ2-3,many,13,TRBV20-1,CSATPVGRNTQYF